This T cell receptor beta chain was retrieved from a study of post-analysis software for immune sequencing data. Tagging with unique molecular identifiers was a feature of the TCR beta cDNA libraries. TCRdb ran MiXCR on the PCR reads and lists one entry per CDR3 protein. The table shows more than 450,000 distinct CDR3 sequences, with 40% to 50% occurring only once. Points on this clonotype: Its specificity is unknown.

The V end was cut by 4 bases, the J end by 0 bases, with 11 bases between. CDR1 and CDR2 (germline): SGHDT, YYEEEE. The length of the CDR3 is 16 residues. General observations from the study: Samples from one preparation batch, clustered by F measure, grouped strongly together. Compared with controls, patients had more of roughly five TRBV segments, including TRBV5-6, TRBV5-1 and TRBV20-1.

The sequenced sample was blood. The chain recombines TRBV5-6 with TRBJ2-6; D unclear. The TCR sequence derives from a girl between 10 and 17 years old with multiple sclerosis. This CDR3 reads CASSILPGSGANVLTF. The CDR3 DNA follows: TGTGCCAGCAGCATCCTTCCCGGCTCTGGGGCCAACGTCCTGACTTTC. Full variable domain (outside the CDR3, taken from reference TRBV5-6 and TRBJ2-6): DAGVTQSPTHLIKTRGQQVTLRCSPKSGHDTVSWYQQALGQGPQFIFQYYEEEERQRGNFPDRFSGHQFPNYSSELNVNALLLGDSALYLCASSILPGSGANVLTFGAGSRLTVL.